This TCR beta chain comes out of a study of CXCR3-negative and CXCR3-positive naive CD8 T cells. Study conclusions and caveats: Both naive subsets showed comparably high diversity, and memory CD8+ cells showed much lower diversity. Comparison of naive cells showed more hydrophobic TRB CDR3s in CXCR3-positive than in CXCR3-negative naive cells.

CDR3 length equals 15 residues. CDR1 is MDHEN and CDR2 is SYDVKM in the germline V gene. UMI-labeled 5' RACE yielded the TRB cDNA libraries. TCRdb reprocessed the 5' RACE reads and reports one entry per CDR3 protein, with no DNA. This sample's table has roughly 61,000 distinct CDR3 sequences. With respect to this clonotype: The antigen is unknown.

The J gene is TRBJ2-1, the V gene TRBV28; without DNA, the TCRdb call of TRBD1 cannot be checked. The TCR originated in a human donor in good health. Some clones in this sample may be carry-over from other donors' samples. The sequenced material came from naive CXCR3+ CD8+ T cells from blood. Subset meaning: CD45RO-CCR7+CD27+CD95- naive CD8+ T cells expressing CXCR3 (TNR3+). CDR3 loop: CASRQGQPTYNEQFF.